Sequencing of this TCR beta chain was carried out in a study of cytomegalovirus exposure and HLA in healthy donors. Study results and caveats: It was likely that a cluster of highly shared sequence variants was a sequencing artifact. CMV serostatus stood as the only immune exposure information on hand. In a later analysis, HLA-associated TCR beta chains were more clonally expanded than equally common others.

About this clone: Its antigen is undetermined.

CDR3 length equals 15 residues. V was pared by 0 bases and J by 7 bases, with 12 bases between. The germline gives CDR1 LNHDA, CDR2 SQIVND (reference sequence). PCR primers comprised 60 Vbeta and 13 Jbeta primers. Authors' methods: An analysis performed later counted about 80 million unique TCR beta chains (approximately 10 million of them shared). Clones were read by immunoSEQ multiplex PCR, and TCRdb kept only the in-frame ones, dropping some. That table gives V, J and clone size, and the DNA gave D and trimming. The record lists over 100,000 clones, of which the ten most abundant hold over 1.5%. The chain recombines TRBV19 with TRBJ1-4; D is perhaps TRBD1 (6 bases). Sequenced: PBMCs. The receptor's source is a woman aged 40 to 50 in good health and CMV-seropositive. The CDR3 sequence: CASSIDRTDFEKLFF. CDR3 nucleotide sequence: TGTGCCAGTAGTATAGATCGGACAGACTTTGAAAAACTGTTTTTT.